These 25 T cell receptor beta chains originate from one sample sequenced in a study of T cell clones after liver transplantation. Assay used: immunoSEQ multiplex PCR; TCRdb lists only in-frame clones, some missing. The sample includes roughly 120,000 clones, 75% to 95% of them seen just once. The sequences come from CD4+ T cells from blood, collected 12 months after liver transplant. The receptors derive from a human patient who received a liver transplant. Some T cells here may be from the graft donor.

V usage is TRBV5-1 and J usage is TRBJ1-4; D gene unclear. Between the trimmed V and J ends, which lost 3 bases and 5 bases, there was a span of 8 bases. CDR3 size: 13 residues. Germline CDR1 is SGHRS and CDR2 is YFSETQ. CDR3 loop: CASSSTANEKLFF. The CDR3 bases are TGCGCCAGCAGCTCGACTGCCAATGAAAAACTGTTTTTT. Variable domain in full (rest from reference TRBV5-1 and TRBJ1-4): KAGVTQTPRYLIKTRGQQVTLSCSPISGHRSVSWYQQTPGQGLQFLFEYFSETQRNKGNFPGRFSGRQFSNSRSEMNVSTLELGDSALYLCASSSTANEKLFFGSGTQLSVL.

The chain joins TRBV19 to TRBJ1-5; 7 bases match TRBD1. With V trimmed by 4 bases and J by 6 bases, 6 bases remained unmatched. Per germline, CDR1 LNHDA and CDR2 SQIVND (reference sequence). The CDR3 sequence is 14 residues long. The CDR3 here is CASSSPGGGQPQHF. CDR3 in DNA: TGTGCCAGTAGTAGCCCAGGGGGAGGTCAGCCCCAGCATTTT.

The CDR3 is CASSFVLSMGEQYF. The CDR3 nucleotides read TGTGCCAGCAGCTTTGTCCTCTCTATGGGCGAGCAGTACTTC. V gene TRBV11-3 combines with J gene TRBJ2-7; D is uncertain. The V and J ends lost 3 bases and 6 bases respectively, with 15 bases between them. CDR3 length: 14 amino acids. CDR1 SGHNT and CDR2 YENEEA come from the germline V gene.

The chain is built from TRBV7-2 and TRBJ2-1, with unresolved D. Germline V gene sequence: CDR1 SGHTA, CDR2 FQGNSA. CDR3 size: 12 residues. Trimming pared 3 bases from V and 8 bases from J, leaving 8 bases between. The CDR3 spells CASSFYGDEQFF. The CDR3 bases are TGTGCCAGCAGCTTTTACGGAGATGAGCAGTTCTTC.

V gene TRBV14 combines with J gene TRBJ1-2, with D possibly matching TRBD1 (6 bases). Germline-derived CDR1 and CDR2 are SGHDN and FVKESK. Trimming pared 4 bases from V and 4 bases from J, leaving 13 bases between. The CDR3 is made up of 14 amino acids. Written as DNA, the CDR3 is TGTGCCAGCAGCCTGAGACAGGATCTCTATGGCTACACCTTC. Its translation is CASSLRQDLYGYTF. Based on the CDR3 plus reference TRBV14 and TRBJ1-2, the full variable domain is EAGVTQFPSHSVIEKGQTVTLRCDPISGHDNLYWYRRVMGKEIKFLLHFVKESKQDESGMPNNRFLAERTGGTYSTLKVQPAELEDSGVYFCASSLRQDLYGYTFGSGTRLTVV.

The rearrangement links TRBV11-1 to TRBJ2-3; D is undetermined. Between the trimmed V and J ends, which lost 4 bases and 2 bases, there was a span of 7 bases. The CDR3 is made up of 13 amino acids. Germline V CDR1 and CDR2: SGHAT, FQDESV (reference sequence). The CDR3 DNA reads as TGTGCCAGCAGCTCTGGGGACACAGATACGCAGTATTTT. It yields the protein CASSSGDTDTQYF.

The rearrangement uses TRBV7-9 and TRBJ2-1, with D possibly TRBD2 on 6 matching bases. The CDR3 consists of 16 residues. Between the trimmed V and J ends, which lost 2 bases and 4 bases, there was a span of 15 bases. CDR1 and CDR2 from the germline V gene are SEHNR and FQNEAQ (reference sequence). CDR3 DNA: TGTGCCAGCAGCTTATCTGGGGGGAGCGTTTACAATGAGCAGTTCTTC. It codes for CASSLSGGSVYNEQFF. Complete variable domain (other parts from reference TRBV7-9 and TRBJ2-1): DTGVSQNPRHKITKRGQNVTFRCDPISEHNRLYWYRQTLGQGPEFLTYFQNEAQLEKSRLLSDRFSAERPKGSFSTLEIQRTEQGDSAMYLCASSLSGGSVYNEQFFGPGTRLTVL.

Here the CDR3 reads CASIRGTGIYEQYF. The CDR3 DNA is TGTGCCAGCATTCGGGGGACAGGGATCTACGAGCAGTACTTC. The rearrangement joins TRBV2 to TRBJ2-7, with 9 bases aligning to TRBD1. The CDR3 consists of 14 residues. Germline V gives CDR1 SNHLY, CDR2 FYNNEI. V lost 7 bases, J lost 3 bases, and 7 bases stayed unmatched.

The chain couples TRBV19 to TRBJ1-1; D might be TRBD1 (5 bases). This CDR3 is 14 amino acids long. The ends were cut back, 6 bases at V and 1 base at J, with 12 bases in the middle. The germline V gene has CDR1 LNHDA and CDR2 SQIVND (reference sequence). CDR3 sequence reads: CASSLHQGNTEAFF. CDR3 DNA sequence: TGTGCCAGTAGCCTACATCAGGGGAACACTGAAGCTTTCTTT.

Here the CDR3 reads CASSNKASGVTEAFF. The CDR3 DNA sequence: TGTGCCAGTAGTAACAAGGCGTCCGGGGTAACTGAAGCTTTCTTT. The chain uses TRBV19 and TRBJ1-1; D remains unclear. CDR1 is LNHDA and CDR2 is SQIVND in the germline V gene (reference sequence). This CDR3 is built from 15 residues. The V and J ends lost 4 bases and 5 bases respectively, with 17 bases between them.

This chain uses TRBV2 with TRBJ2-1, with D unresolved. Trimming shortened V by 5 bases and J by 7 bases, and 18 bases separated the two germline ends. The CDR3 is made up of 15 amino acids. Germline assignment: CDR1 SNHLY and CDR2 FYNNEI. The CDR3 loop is CASSPTSSRSNEQFF. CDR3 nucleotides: TGTGCCAGCAGTCCGACTTCTTCCAGGTCGAATGAGCAGTTCTTC.

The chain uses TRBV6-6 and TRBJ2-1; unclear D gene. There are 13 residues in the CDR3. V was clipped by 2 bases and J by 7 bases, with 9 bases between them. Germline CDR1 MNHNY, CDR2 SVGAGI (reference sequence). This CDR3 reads CASSYGTANEQFF. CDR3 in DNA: TGTGCCAGCAGTTACGGTACAGCAAATGAGCAGTTCTTC.

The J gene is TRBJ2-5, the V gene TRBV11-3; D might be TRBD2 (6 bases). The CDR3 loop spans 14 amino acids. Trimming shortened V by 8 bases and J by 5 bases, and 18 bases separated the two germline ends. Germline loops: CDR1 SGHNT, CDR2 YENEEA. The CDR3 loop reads CASGAIGGPETQYF. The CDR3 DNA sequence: TGTGCCAGCGGCGCGATCGGAGGGCCGGAGACCCAGTACTTC.

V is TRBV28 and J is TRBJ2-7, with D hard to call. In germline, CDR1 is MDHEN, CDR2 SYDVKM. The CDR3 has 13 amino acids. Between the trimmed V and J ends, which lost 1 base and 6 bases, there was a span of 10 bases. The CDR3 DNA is TGTGCCAGCAGTTTATCATTTAAAGGCGAGCAGTACTTC. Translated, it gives CASSLSFKGEQYF.

The CDR3 DNA is TGCGCCAGCAGCCAAGATCAACTGGGAAATAATGAAAAACTGTTTTTT. Protein: CASSQDQLGNNEKLFF. The V and J genes are TRBV4-3 and TRBJ1-4; D gene unclear. Trimming left V 0 bases short and J 4 bases short, with 12 bases between. The CDR3 is 16 residues long. The germline V gene encodes CDR1 LGHNA and CDR2 YSLEER.

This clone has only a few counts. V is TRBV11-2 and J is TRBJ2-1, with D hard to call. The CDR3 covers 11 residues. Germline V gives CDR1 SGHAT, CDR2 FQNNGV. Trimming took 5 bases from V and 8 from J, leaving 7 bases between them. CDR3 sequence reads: CASSPLDEQFF. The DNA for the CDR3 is TGTGCCAGCAGCCCACTTGATGAGCAGTTCTTC.

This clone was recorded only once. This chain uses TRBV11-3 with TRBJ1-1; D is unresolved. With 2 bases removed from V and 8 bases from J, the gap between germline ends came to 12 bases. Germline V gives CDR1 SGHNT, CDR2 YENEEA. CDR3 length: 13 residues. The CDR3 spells CASSLRRNTEAFF. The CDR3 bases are TGTGCCAGCAGCTTAAGGAGGAATACCGAAGCTTTCTTT.

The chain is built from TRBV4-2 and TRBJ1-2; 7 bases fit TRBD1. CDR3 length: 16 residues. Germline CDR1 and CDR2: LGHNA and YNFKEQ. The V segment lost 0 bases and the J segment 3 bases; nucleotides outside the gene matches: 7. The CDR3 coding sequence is TGTGCCAGCAGCCAAGAAGGCACAGGGGCCGACTATGGCTACACCTTC. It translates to CASSQEGTGADYGYTF.

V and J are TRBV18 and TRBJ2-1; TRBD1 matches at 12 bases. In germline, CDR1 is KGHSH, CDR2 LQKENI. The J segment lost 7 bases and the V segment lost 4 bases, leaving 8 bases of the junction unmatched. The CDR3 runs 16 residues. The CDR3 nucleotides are TGTGCCAGCTCACGGGGGACAGGGGGCGTGAGGAATGAGCAGTTCTTC. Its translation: CASSRGTGGVRNEQFF.

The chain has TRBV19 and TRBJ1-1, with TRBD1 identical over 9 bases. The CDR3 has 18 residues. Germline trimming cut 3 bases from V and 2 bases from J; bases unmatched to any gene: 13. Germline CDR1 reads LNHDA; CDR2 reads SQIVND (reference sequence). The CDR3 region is CASSIASGTGIANTEAFF. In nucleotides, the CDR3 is TGTGCCAGTAGTATTGCCTCCGGGACAGGGATTGCCAACACTGAAGCTTTCTTT.

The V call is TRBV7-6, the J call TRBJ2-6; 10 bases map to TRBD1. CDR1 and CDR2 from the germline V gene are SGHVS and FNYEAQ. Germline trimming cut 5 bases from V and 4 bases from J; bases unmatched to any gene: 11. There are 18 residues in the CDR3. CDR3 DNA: TGTGCCAGCAGCCCTACGACAGGGGGCCGACTCGGGGCCAACGTCCTGACTTTC. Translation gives CASSPTTGGRLGANVLTF.

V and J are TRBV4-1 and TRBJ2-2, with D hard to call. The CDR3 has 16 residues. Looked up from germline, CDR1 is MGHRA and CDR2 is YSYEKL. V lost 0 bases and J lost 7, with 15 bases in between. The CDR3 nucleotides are TGCGCCAGCAGCCAAGAACGGCGAGCCGGTGGCGGGGAGCTGTTTTTT. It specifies CASSQERRAGGGELFF.

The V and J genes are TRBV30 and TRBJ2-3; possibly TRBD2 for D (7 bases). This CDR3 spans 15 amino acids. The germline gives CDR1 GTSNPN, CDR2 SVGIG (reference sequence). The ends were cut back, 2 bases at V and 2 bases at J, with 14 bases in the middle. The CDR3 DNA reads TGTGCCTGGAGTCTCTCGCGGGGGCCCACAGATACGCAGTATTTT. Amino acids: CAWSLSRGPTDTQYF.

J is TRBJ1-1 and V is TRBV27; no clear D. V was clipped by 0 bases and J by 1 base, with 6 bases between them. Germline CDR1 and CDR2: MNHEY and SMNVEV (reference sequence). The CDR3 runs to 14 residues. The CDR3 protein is CASSLSPPNTEAFF. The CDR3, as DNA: TGTGCCAGCAGTTTATCCCCCCCGAACACTGAAGCTTTCTTT.

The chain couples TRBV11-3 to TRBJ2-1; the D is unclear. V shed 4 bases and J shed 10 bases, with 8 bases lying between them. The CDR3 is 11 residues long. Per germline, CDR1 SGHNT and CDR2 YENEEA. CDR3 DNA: TGTGCCAGCAGCTCCCGTGACGAGCAGTTCTTC. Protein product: CASSSRDEQFF.